This passage covers 19 T cell receptor beta chains from one sample sequenced in a study of cytomegalovirus exposure and HLA in healthy donors. This PCR relied on a set of 60 Vbeta primers and 13 Jbeta primers. The repertoire was sequenced with immunoSEQ multiplex PCR; TCRdb's copy has only in-frame clones and lacks some. Of some 99,000 clones listed, about 80% are singletons. What was sequenced was PBMCs. These receptors all stem from a woman between 45 and 65 years old in good health and CMV-seropositive.

This chain uses TRBV5-1 with TRBJ2-2; TRBD1 aligns across 7 bases. V shed 3 bases, J shed 4 bases, and the junction held 15 bases outside the gene matches. This CDR3 region has 18 residues. From germline, CDR1 is SGHRS and CDR2 YFSETQ. Here the CDR3 DNA reads TGCGCCAGCAGCTCGTCTAAACATACAGGGGTCCGCACCGGGGAGCTGTTTTTT. This codes for CASSSSKHTGVRTGELFF.

The chain is built from TRBV28 and TRBJ1-2; a possible D gene is TRBD1 (5 bases). Germline V lookup: CDR1 MDHEN, CDR2 SYDVKM. V was cut by 6 bases and J by 4 bases, with 21 bases left in between. The length of the CDR3 is 16 residues. For the CDR3, the DNA is TGTGCCAGCAGACCCCAGGCGGGGACCGCTCCCTATGGCTACACCTTC. It is translated as CASRPQAGTAPYGYTF.

This clone was detected only a few times. The rearrangement joins TRBV7-9 to TRBJ1-4; TRBD1 might be the D (6 bases). V dropped 9 bases and J dropped 0 bases, with 11 bases sitting between them. Germline V CDR1 and CDR2: SEHNR, FQNEAQ (reference sequence). This CDR3 spans 14 amino acids. In nucleotides, the CDR3 is TGTGCCAGTCGAGGGGGAGCAACTAATGAAAAACTGTTTTTT. Translated: CASRGGATNEKLFF.

The chain couples TRBV4-2 to TRBJ2-2, with D possibly being TRBD2 (6 bases). The CDR3 length is 16 residues. Germline loops: CDR1 LGHNA, CDR2 YNFKEQ. Trimming left V 0 bases short and J 3 bases short, with 11 bases between. CDR3 coding DNA: TGTGCCAGCAGCCAAGAGGGGCGGGACTACACCGGGGAGCTGTTTTTT. Its translation: CASSQEGRDYTGELFF.

The chain recombines TRBV4-3 with TRBJ2-5; a weak D match, TRBD2 (6 bases). The V end lost 1 base, the J end lost 4 bases, and 16 bases lay between the germline ends. This CDR3 has 16 residues. Germline V gene lookup returns CDR1 LGHNA and CDR2 YSLEER. The CDR3 DNA follows: TGCGCCAGCAGCCAAGGACGCGGCGGGATTCGAGAGACCCAGTACTTC. Amino acids: CASSQGRGGIRETQYF.

This chain joins TRBV9 and TRBJ2-3; TRBD1 matches at 7 bases. This CDR3 comprises 16 residues. With V trimmed by 2 bases and J by 2 bases, 8 bases remained unmatched. Germline loops: CDR1 SGDLS, CDR2 YYNGEE. CDR3 bases: TGTGCCAGCAGCGTGGGCCCGGGACAGCTCACAGATACGCAGTATTTT. Protein product: CASSVGPGQLTDTQYF.

This clone occurred a few times. The V and J genes are TRBV4-1 and TRBJ2-3, with 8 nucleotides matching TRBD2. Unmatched junction bases numbered 10, after V lost 0 bases and J lost 2 bases. The CDR3 loop spans 18 amino acids. Germline V gene sequence: CDR1 MGHRA, CDR2 YSYEKL. CDR3 nucleotides: TGCGCCAGCAGCCAAGATTGGGGGCGGGAGGCCTACACAGATACGCAGTATTTT. It translates to CASSQDWGREAYTDTQYF.

The chain carries TRBV4-3 and TRBJ1-5; D is perhaps TRBD1 (5 bases). This CDR3 is built from 15 residues. Germline V gene data show CDR1 as LGHNA and CDR2 as YSLEER. The germline V and J ends were trimmed by 0 bases and 7 bases, with 13 bases remaining between them. The CDR3 coding sequence is TGCGCCAGCAGCCAAGATAGGGGCACGGAACAGCCCCAGCATTTT. Its protein product is CASSQDRGTEQPQHF.

The chain combines TRBV5-4 with TRBJ1-5; D uncertain. This CDR3 has 16 amino acids. In germline, CDR1 is SGHNT, CDR2 YYREEE (reference sequence). V lost 0 bases to trimming and J lost 3 bases, with 13 bases between them. In nucleotides, the CDR3 is TGTGCCAGCAGCTTGGATAGAGGGTATGACAATCAGCCCCAGCATTTT. This codes for CASSLDRGYDNQPQHF.

The chain recombines TRBV18 with TRBJ1-4; D perhaps matches TRBD1 (5 bases). Germline V gene lookup returns CDR1 KGHSH and CDR2 LQKENI. The CDR3 loop spans 15 amino acids. V dropped 1 base and J dropped 5 bases, with 11 bases sitting between them. CDR3 amino acids: CASSPQRDRNEKLFF. CDR3 sequence (DNA): TGTGCCAGCTCACCACAGCGTGACAGAAATGAAAAACTGTTTTTT.

The J gene is TRBJ2-7, the V gene TRBV27; 10 bases line up with TRBD1. V shed 9 bases, J shed 6 bases, and the junction held 2 bases outside the gene matches. The CDR3 length is 11 residues. From germline, CDR1 is MNHEY and CDR2 SMNVEV (reference sequence). Here the CDR3 reads CASGDRGEQYF. The CDR3 coding sequence is TGTGCCAGTGGGGACAGGGGCGAGCAGTACTTC.

This clone has just a few counts. The rearrangement uses TRBV6-6 and TRBJ1-2; D remains ambiguous. This CDR3 comprises 14 residues. Germline CDR1 is MNHNY and CDR2 is SVGAGI (reference sequence). Trimming pared 7 bases from V and 5 bases from J, leaving 17 bases between. CDR3 amino acids: CASNVRGSSYGYTF. Here the CDR3 DNA reads TGTGCCAGCAACGTCCGGGGTAGCTCGTATGGCTACACCTTC.

This clone was observed a handful of times. V is TRBV5-4 and J is TRBJ2-1; 7 nucleotides match TRBD2. Germline CDR1 and CDR2: SGHNT and YYREEE (reference sequence). Losses at the gene ends were 7 bases for V and 4 bases for J; bases not matched to a gene: 5. The CDR3 is 13 residues long. CDR3 sequence (DNA): TGTGCCAGCGGAGCGGGGTTTTACAATGAGCAGTTCTTC. Protein product: CASGAGFYNEQFF.

A few counts support this clone. The chain joins TRBV7-2 to TRBJ1-2; maybe TRBD1 (5 bases). Germline loops: CDR1 SGHTA, CDR2 FQGNSA. Trimming removed 5 bases at V and 0 bases at J, with 16 bases between. This CDR3 spans 16 amino acids. The CDR3 loop is CASSPHARGTNYGYTF. CDR3 DNA sequence: TGTGCCAGCAGCCCCCACGCAAGGGGTACTAACTATGGCTACACCTTC. Complete variable domain (other parts from reference TRBV7-2 and TRBJ1-2): GAGVSQSPSNKVTEKGKDVELRCDPISGHTALYWYRQSLGQGLEFLIYFQGNSAPDKSGLPSDRFSAERTGGSVSTLTIQRTQQEDSAVYLCASSPHARGTNYGYTFGSGTRLTVV.

The chain uses TRBV2 and TRBJ1-1, with 9 bases that match TRBD1. The CDR3 extends over 13 amino acids. Germline V gene lookup returns CDR1 SNHLY and CDR2 FYNNEI. Trimming at V came to 7 bases and at J to 5 bases, leaving 5 bases not matched to a gene. This CDR3 reads CASTGQGRTEAFF. DNA for the CDR3: TGTGCCAGCACGGGACAGGGTAGGACTGAAGCTTTCTTT.

The chain carries TRBV5-5 and TRBJ2-3; no clear D gene. The CDR3 loop spans 12 amino acids. The germline CDR1 and CDR2 sequences are SGHKS and YYEKEE (reference sequence). V dropped 5 bases and J dropped 5 bases, with 9 bases sitting between them. The CDR3 is CASSSQRDTQYF. The DNA for the CDR3 is TGTGCCAGCAGTTCCCAGCGAGATACGCAGTATTTT. The full variable domain, completed using reference TRBV5-5 and TRBJ2-3, is DAGVTQSPTHLIKTRGQQVTLRCSPISGHKSVSWYQQVLGQGPQFIFQYYEKEERGRGNFPDRFSARQFPNYSSELNVNALLLGDSALYLCASSSQRDTQYFGPGTRLTVL.

This clone turned up a few times. This chain joins TRBV9 and TRBJ2-3, with 9 nucleotides matching TRBD2. Looked up from germline, CDR1 is SGDLS and CDR2 is YYNGEE. The CDR3 is 17 residues long. Germline trimming cut 0 bases from V and 1 base from J; bases unmatched to any gene: 6. The CDR3 DNA reads as TGTGCCAGCAGCGTAGAGGATAGCGGGAGAGGCACAGATACGCAGTATTTT. As protein: CASSVEDSGRGTDTQYF.

The rearrangement links TRBV6-5 to TRBJ2-1, with a possible D match to TRBD2 (5 bases). This CDR3 comprises 15 residues. The ends were cut back, 2 bases at V and 2 bases at J, with 10 bases in the middle. Germline loops: CDR1 MNHEY, CDR2 SVGAGI. The CDR3 region is CASSYGSGTYNEQFF. The CDR3 coding sequence is TGTGCCAGCAGTTACGGATCGGGAACCTACAATGAGCAGTTCTTC.

In this sample, this clone turned up once. The chain is built from TRBV5-6 and TRBJ1-1, with D hard to call. Looked up from germline, CDR1 is SGHDT and CDR2 is YYEEEE. V was pared by 1 base and J by 4 bases, with 11 bases between. CDR3 length: 14 residues. CDR3 coding DNA: TGTGCCAGCAGCTTGACTGGGAGGGCCACTGAAGCTTTCTTT. Protein product: CASSLTGRATEAFF.